This entry lists 12 T cell receptor beta chains sequenced from one sample in a study of T cell repertoires in cytomegalovirus infection (dated by TCRdb to the late 2010s). What these receptors recognize is not known. The reads were generated on an Illumina HiSeq 1500. TCRdb's own reprocessing of the public reads used fastp at Q25 and MiXCR and kept productive beta chains. Rows with one shared CDR3 protein collapse into an entry with the most common genes and DNA. The sample table holds about 890,000 distinct CDR3 sequences, of which 30% to 40% were seen once. The ten largest clones capture roughly an eighth of the sample. The treatment or condition label on this specimen signifies: in vitro stimulation with specific CMV peptide epitopes to enrich CMV-specific T cells. The source material was cultured CD8+ T cells from PBMCs, sampled from culture after CMV antigen stimulation. These receptors came from a human donor in good health (CMV status not recorded). Some clones in this sample may be carry-over from other donors' samples.

This sequence joins TRBV6-5 and TRBJ1-5; TRBD1 matches 7 bases. CDR1 MNHEY and CDR2 SVGAGI come from the germline V gene. V trimming: 5 bases; J trimming: 3 bases; junction bases outside the gene matches: 7. The CDR3 extends over 15 amino acids. As DNA, the CDR3 is TGTGCCAGCAGTACAGACAGGGACCACAATCAGCCCCAGCATTTT. It is translated as CASSTDRDHNQPQHF.

The gene calls are TRBV2 and TRBJ1-5, with 7 bases identical to TRBD1. The CDR3 length is 15 residues. V lost 3 bases to trimming and J lost 5 bases; unmatched junction nucleotides: 7. Germline V CDR1 and CDR2: SNHLY, FYNNEI. The CDR3 nucleotides read TGTGCCAGCAGTGAGAGGGGGCGCGGGGATCAGCCCCAGCATTTT. This gives the protein CASSERGRGDQPQHF.

This clonotype was observed a few times. The J gene is TRBJ2-2, the V gene TRBV6-5, with TRBD1 as a possible D gene (7 bases). Looked up from germline, CDR1 is MNHEY and CDR2 is SVGAGI. Between the trimmed V and J ends, which lost 0 bases and 5 bases, there was a span of 13 bases. The CDR3 has 16 amino acids. The DNA of the CDR3 is TGTGCCAGCAGTTACTCGACCAGGGGGGTTACCGGGGAGCTGTTTTTT. Amino acid sequence: CASSYSTRGVTGELFF.

This clonotype occurred a few times. This chain joins TRBV7-9 and TRBJ2-1; 14 bases map to TRBD2. The ends lost 5 bases at V and 6 bases at J; junction bases unmatched: 12. Germline V lookup: CDR1 SEHNR, CDR2 FQNEAQ (reference sequence). This CDR3 comprises 18 residues. The CDR3 DNA is TGTGCCAGCAGCGGGACTAGCGGGGGCGTGGGTTCCGGCAATGAGCAGTTCTTC. Its protein product is CASSGTSGGVGSGNEQFF.

The chain uses TRBV4-1 and TRBJ2-3, with TRBD2 identical over 11 bases. The V and J ends lost 0 bases and 7 bases, in that order; junction bases with no gene match: 6. Germline V lookup: CDR1 MGHRA, CDR2 YSYEKL. This CDR3 is 16 amino acids long. This CDR3 is CASSQDFLAGGHTQYF. CDR3 sequence (DNA): TGCGCCAGCAGCCAAGACTTCTTAGCGGGGGGGCATACGCAGTATTTT.

There are many counts of this clonotype. The genes are TRBV27 and TRBJ1-2; 7 bases align to TRBD1. Germline CDR1 MNHEY, CDR2 SMNVEV (reference sequence). CDR3 length equals 14 residues. The V and J ends lost 5 bases and 3 bases, in that order; junction bases with no gene match: 6. CDR3 in amino acids: CASSPTGVDYGYTF. CDR3 coding DNA: TGTGCCAGCAGTCCCACAGGGGTCGACTATGGCTACACCTTC.

This clonotype has more than one count but fewer than ten. The chain is built from TRBV10-3 and TRBJ1-1; D not resolved. Per the germline V gene, CDR1 is ENHRY and CDR2 is SYGVKD. Trimming left V 8 bases short and J 2 bases short, with 12 bases between. The CDR3 length is 13 residues. As DNA, the CDR3 is TGTGCCATCGAGGCAGACCAAAACACTGAAGCTTTCTTT. Protein: CAIEADQNTEAFF.

This clonotype was detected only a few times. This sequence joins TRBV12-3 or TRBV12-4 and TRBJ2-3; 7 nucleotides match TRBD2. The CDR3 runs to 15 residues. J lost 2 bases, V lost 5 bases, and 7 bases had no gene match. The CDR3 sequence: CASSPMGGNTDTQYF. As DNA, the CDR3 is TGTGCCAGCAGTCCCATGGGGGGGAACACAGATACGCAGTATTTT.

The rearrangement joins TRBV20-1 to TRBJ1-2; no firm D call. Trimming cost V 4 bases and J 1 base, with 16 bases left between them. There are 15 residues in the CDR3. Germline-derived CDR1 and CDR2 are DFQATT and SNEGSKA (reference sequence). The CDR3 coding sequence is TGCAGTGCTAAGGGCAGGTGGGAGGTTAACTATGGCTACACCTTC. Amino acid sequence: CSAKGRWEVNYGYTF.

This chain uses TRBV4-1 with TRBJ2-3, with 8 bases lining up with TRBD2. In germline, CDR1 is MGHRA, CDR2 YSYEKL. V shed 4 bases and J 2 bases; nucleotides not matched to a gene: 8. The length of the CDR3 is 16 residues. In nucleotides, the CDR3 is TGCGCCAGCAGCCCCTCCGGGGGGGCGCCCACAGATACGCAGTATTTT. Translated: CASSPSGGAPTDTQYF.

This chain uses TRBV5-1 with TRBJ2-3; tentative D call: TRBD2 (6 bases). Germline assignment: CDR1 SGHRS and CDR2 YFSETQ. This CDR3 region has 17 residues. V lost 2 bases to trimming and J lost 0 bases, with 16 bases between them. The CDR3: CASSFRRGIQSTDTQYF. CDR3 DNA sequence: TGCGCCAGCAGCTTTCGGCGGGGAATACAGAGCACAGATACGCAGTATTTT.

This clonotype was recorded a few times. The chain links TRBV6-6 to TRBJ1-2; a possible D gene is TRBD1 (6 bases). Germline values: CDR1 MNHNY, CDR2 SVGAGI (reference sequence). This CDR3 region has 13 residues. The V and J ends lost 7 bases and 6 bases respectively, with 15 bases between them. The CDR3 is CASTIRTADGYTF. CDR3 sequence (DNA): TGTGCCAGCACTATCAGGACAGCTGATGGCTACACCTTC.